The clone carrying this T cell receptor (beta chain) was observed once. These data belong to a study of blood T cell repertoires in COVID-19. About the study: The United States, Italy and Spain supplied acute and convalescent COVID-19 samples. Sources were T cells, B-cell-depleted T cells, or PBMCs; the material itself was cDNA or gDNA.

Authors' analysis steps: Quantification of nucleated cells was approximated via reference gene primer amplification. Method: immunoSEQ multiplex PCR; TCRdb's copy keeps in-frame clones and lacks some. V, J and clone size are those of that table, while D and trimming were read from the DNA. The sample holds 120,000 or so clones, around four fifths seen once. The V gene's germline CDR1 is LNHNV and CDR2 YYDKDF (reference sequence). Trimming removed 0 bases from V and 4 bases from J; junction bases left unmatched: 2. This CDR3 is built from 14 residues. V and J are TRBV15 and TRBJ1-2; 7 bases align to TRBD1. This TCR came from a man older than 75 with active or convalescent COVID-19. The specimen sequenced was peripheral blood. The CDR3 DNA follows: TGTGCCACCAGCAGAGAGGACAGGATCTATGGCTACACCTTC. It translates to CATSREDRIYGYTF.